The entry below describes one TCR beta chain. These data originate in a study of memory CD4+ T cells and cytomegalovirus serostatus. The repertoire was sequenced with immunoSEQ multiplex PCR; TCRdb's copy has only in-frame clones and lacks some. The sample records approximately 23,000 clones, roughly 75% being singletons. The germline CDR1 and CDR2 sequences are KGHSH and LQKENI. V lost 5 bases, J lost 7 bases, and 7 bases stayed unmatched. The CDR3 consists of 13 residues. The sort gate was single viable CD3+CD4+CD8-CD45RO+ cells for memory CD4+ T cells. V gene TRBV18 combines with J gene TRBJ1-2; TRBD1 agrees at 7 bases. Material for sequencing was memory CD4+ T cells from blood. This receptor was obtained from an adult in good health and CMV-seronegative. The CDR3: CASSAPQGSGYTF. CDR3 coding DNA: TGTGCCAGCTCAGCGCCACAGGGGTCTGGCTACACCTTC.